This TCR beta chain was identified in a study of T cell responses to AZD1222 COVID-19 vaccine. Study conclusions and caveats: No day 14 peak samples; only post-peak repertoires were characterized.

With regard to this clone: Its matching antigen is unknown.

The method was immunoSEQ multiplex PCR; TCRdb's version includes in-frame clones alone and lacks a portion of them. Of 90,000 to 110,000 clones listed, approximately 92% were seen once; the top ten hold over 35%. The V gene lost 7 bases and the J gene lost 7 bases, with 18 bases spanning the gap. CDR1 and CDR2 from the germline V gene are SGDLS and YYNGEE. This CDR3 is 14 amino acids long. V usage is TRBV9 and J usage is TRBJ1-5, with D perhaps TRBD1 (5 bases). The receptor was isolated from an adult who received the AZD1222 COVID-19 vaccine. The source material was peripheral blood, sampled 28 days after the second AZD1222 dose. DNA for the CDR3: TGTGCCAGCTCACGGACACGGGCGGGACAGCCCCAGCATTTT. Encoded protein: CASSRTRAGQPQHF. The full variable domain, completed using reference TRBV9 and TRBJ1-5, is DSGVTQTPKHLITATGQRVTLRCSPRSGDLSVYWYQQSLDQGLQFLIQYYNGEERAKGNILERFSAQQFPDLHSELNLSSLELGDSALYFCASSRTRAGQPQHFGDGTRLSIL.